What follows describes a single T cell receptor (beta chain). Its specificity is unknown. The sample is drawn from a study of T cell clones after liver transplantation. About the study: Post-transplant blood was tracked for graft-donor-reactive T cell clones identified in a pre-transplant mixed lymphocyte reaction. Samples came pre-transplant, pre-randomization before withdrawal, and post-randomization after withdrawal ended. Whole-study results and caveats: In two subjects, few donor cells limited the measurable donor-reactive repertoire.

Method: immunoSEQ multiplex PCR; TCRdb's copy keeps in-frame clones and lacks some. This table holds about 51,000 clones, 80% to 90% found once. Losses at the gene ends were 2 bases for V and 8 bases for J; bases not matched to a gene: 20. Germline values: CDR1 ENHRY, CDR2 SYGVKD. This CDR3 spans 19 amino acids. The chain couples TRBV10-3 to TRBJ1-2; 10 nucleotides match TRBD1. The clonotype was recovered from a human patient who received a liver transplant. A share of the T cells may be of graft donor origin. The material sequenced was CD8+ T cells from blood, taken 12 months after liver transplant. The CDR3 DNA follows: TGTGCCATCAGTGAGCATTCGACAGGGGGCGATGGTGGTGGTGTGGGCTACACCTTC. This translates into CAISEHSTGGDGGGVGYTF.